This record covers a single T cell receptor beta chain. The antigen it binds to is not known. Per-nucleotide qualities are absent, and no much larger clonotype sits a single base away. This sample is part of a study of T cell responses to AZD1222 COVID-19 vaccine (dated by TCRdb to the early 2020s). With respect to the entire study: AZD1222 recipients given second doses at about 4 weeks or at about 12 weeks were pooled, since spike-specific TCR depth and breadth were not found to differ between the two schedules. Trial participants were enrolled by age into 18-55, 56-69 and 70-plus year subgroups, with around 140, 26 and 57 TCR-sequenced participants respectively. A total of more than 230 trial participants underwent TCR sequencing, of whom about 210 had received two doses of AZD1222 and some 25 had received two doses of the MenACWY control vaccine.

Between the V and J ends, shortened by 2 bases and 7 bases respectively, the junction contains 18 bases. There are 15 amino acids in the CDR3, from cysteine to phenylalanine inclusive. Only the CDR3 region is kept as DNA, spanning 45 bases read in frame from base 1. The CDR1 and CDR2 encoded by the germline V gene are KGHSH and LQKENI. The time point label here, explained by the study, means: baseline before first vaccination. Vaccinee samples came from UK trials COV001 and COV002, including a single-blind randomized controlled phase 2/3 trial of AZD1222 (ChAdOx1 nCoV-19) in healthy adults. For TCRbeta chain sequencing, PBMC samples were collected from trial participants at day 0 and at day 28 after the second dose. The paper as a whole reports these results and caveats: Because no day 14 peak-response samples were available, the repertoires could be characterized only after the peak T cell response. Spike-specific TCR breadth and depth rose significantly after two AZD1222 doses compared with day 0 and with MenACWY recipients. Conclusions about previously exposed vaccinees were limited because only six AZD1222 recipients were SARS-CoV-2 seropositive at baseline. In the small 56-69-year group, the increase in depth fell short of significance, most likely because of low power. The whole spike protein was spanned by vaccine-associated CD4 TCRs, and dominant responses were seen in regions 160-218 and 743-854. Participants were mostly white British and included more females than males, and it was suggested by the authors that clonal diversity may have been underestimated. Reportedly, close to half of the unique spike-specific TCRs recognized epitopes lying outside the regions that are mutated in the B.1.351 and B.1.1.7 variants.

The CDR3 regions of human TCRbeta chains were subjected to immunosequencing. The paper's data handling went like this. Repertoire TCRs were checked for matches against a reference library of SARS-CoV-2-specific TCRs that had been generated using the MIRA antigen-specificity platform. Breadth meant the fraction of unique TCRs that were SARS-CoV-2-associated, whereas depth meant the fraction of total T cells that were SARS-CoV-2-associated. Using the MIRA data, each spike-specific TCR was mapped to the spike region that the TCR reacts to and placed in a CD4 or CD8 class. Log10-transformed breadth and depth values were compared by one-way ANOVA with Sidak's multiple comparisons tests. TCRdb provides this immuneACCESS table in a form limited to in-frame rearrangements. Some clones are lacking; in checked studies, under half of them reflect an unresolved V gene, and why the rest are absent is not known. Clonal size and the V and J genes are those of that table, whereas D and trimming came from the DNA. In all, the sample holds 140,000 to 150,000 clones, and about 93% of those were seen once. The ten biggest clones cover over 8% of the sample.

This specimen consisted of peripheral blood, obtained on day 0 of AZD1222 vaccination. The rearranged segments are TRBV18 and TRBJ2-7, with the D gene uncertain. The sequence was collected from an adult in good health. The CDR3 region reads CASSPGAAKTWEQYF. The bases are TGTGCCAGCTCACCAGGTGCGGCAAAAACCTGGGAGCAGTACTTC. With all but the CDR3 taken from the reference TRBV18 and TRBJ2-7 genes, the full variable domain is: NAGVMQNPRHLVRRRGQEARLRCSPMKGHSHVYWYRQLPEEGLKFMVYLQKENIIDESGMPKERFSAEFPKEGPSILRIQQVVRGDSAAYFCASSPGAAKTWEQYFGPGTRLTVT.